The TCR beta chain described here comes from a study of T cell responses to AZD1222 COVID-19 vaccine. Points from the study as a whole: Only 5 or 6 AZD1222 recipients were seropositive at baseline. Reportedly, close to half of spike-specific TCRs are directed against unmutated variant regions. Vaccine-associated CD4 TCRs ranged over spike, dominating at 160-218 and 743-854.

Comments on this clone: Its antigen is unknown.

This CDR3 is built from 14 residues. With V trimmed by 4 bases and J by 4 bases, 2 bases remained unmatched. Germline lookup yields CDR1 MDHEN and CDR2 SYDVKM. TCRdb keeps only in-frame clones here, not all; method: immunoSEQ multiplex PCR. Here the sample spans more than 95,000 clones, roughly 87% being singletons. Source: peripheral blood, taken on day 0 of MenACWY control vaccination. The chain links TRBV28 to TRBJ2-7, with TRBD2 matching over 12 bases. The TCR comes from an adult in good health. In DNA form, the CDR3 reads TGTGCCAGCAGTTCCGGGACTAGCGGGTACGAGCAGTACTTC. It codes for CASSSGTSGYEQYF.